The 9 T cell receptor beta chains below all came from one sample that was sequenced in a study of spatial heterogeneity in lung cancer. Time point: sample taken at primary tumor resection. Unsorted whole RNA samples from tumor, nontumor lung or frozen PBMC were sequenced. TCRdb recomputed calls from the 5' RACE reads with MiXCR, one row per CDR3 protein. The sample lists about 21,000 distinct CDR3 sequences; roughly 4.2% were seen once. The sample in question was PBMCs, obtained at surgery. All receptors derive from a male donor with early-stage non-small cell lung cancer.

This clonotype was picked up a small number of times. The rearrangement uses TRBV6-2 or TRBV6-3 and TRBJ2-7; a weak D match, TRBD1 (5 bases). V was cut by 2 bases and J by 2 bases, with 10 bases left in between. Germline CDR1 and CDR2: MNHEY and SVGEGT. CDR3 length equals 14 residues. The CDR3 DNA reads TGTGCCAGCAGTTACGGCACAGGACCCTACGAGCAGTACTTC. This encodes CASSYGTGPYEQYF.

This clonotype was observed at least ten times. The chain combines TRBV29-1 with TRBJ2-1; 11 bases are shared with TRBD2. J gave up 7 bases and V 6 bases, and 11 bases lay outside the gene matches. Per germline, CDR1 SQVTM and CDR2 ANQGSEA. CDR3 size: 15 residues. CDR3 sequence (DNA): TGCAGCGTCGATAAACTAGCGGGAGTCCGTAATGAGCAGTTCTTC. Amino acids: CSVDKLAGVRNEQFF.

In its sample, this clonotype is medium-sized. The CDR3 loop reads CASSRSGLGTEAFF. For the CDR3, the DNA is TGTGCCAGCAGCCGATCAGGACTCGGCACTGAAGCTTTCTTT. The V gene is TRBV7-3, the J gene TRBJ1-1; D is unclear. V shed 5 bases and J shed 4 bases, with 14 bases lying between them. The CDR3 contains 14 residues. Looked up from germline, CDR1 is SGHTA and CDR2 is FQGTGA.

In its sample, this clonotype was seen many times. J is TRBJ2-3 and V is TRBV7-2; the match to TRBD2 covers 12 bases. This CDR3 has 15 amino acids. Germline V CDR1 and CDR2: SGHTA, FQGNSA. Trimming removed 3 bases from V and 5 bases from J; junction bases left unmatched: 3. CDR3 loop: CASSLLAGGIDTQYF. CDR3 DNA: TGTGCCAGCAGCTTGCTAGCGGGGGGGATAGATACGCAGTATTTT.

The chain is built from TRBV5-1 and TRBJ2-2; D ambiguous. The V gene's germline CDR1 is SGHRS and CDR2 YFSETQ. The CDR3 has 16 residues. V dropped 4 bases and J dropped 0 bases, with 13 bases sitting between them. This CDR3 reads CASSIRAVTNTGELFF. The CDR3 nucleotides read TGCGCCAGCAGCATACGGGCGGTAACGAACACCGGGGAGCTGTTTTTT.

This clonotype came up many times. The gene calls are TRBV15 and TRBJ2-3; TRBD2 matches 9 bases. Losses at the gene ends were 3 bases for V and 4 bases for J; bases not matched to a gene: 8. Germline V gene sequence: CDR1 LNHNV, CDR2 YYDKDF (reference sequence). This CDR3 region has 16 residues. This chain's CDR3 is CATSSYLAGIPDTQYF. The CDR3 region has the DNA TGTGCCACCAGCAGTTATCTAGCGGGAATACCAGATACGCAGTATTTT.

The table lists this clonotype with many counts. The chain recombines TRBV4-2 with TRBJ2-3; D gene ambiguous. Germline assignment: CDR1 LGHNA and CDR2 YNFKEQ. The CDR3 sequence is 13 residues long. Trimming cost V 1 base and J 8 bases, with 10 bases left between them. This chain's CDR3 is CASSQVDPTTQYF. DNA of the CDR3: TGTGCCAGCAGCCAAGTCGACCCCACTACGCAGTATTTT.

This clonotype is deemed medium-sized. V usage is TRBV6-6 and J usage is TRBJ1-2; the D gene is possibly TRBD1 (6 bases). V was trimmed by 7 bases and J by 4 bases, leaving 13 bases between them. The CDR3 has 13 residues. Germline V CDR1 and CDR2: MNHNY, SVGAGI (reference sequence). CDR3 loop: CASTTGVGYGYTF. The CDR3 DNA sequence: TGTGCCAGCACGACAGGTGTCGGCTATGGCTACACCTTC.

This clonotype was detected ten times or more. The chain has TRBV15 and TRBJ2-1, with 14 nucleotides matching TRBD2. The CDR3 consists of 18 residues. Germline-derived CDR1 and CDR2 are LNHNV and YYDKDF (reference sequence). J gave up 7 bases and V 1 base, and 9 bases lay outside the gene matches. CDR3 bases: TGTGCCACCAGCAGAGCTAGACTAGCGGGGGGGCCAAGGAATGAGCAGTTCTTC. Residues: CATSRARLAGGPRNEQFF. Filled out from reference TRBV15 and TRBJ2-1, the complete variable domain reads DAMVIQNPRYQVTQFGKPVTLSCSQTLNHNVMYWYQQKSSQAPKLLFHYYDKDFNNEADTPDNFQSRRPNTSFCFLDIRSPGLGDTAMYLCATSRARLAGGPRNEQFFGPGTRLTVL.